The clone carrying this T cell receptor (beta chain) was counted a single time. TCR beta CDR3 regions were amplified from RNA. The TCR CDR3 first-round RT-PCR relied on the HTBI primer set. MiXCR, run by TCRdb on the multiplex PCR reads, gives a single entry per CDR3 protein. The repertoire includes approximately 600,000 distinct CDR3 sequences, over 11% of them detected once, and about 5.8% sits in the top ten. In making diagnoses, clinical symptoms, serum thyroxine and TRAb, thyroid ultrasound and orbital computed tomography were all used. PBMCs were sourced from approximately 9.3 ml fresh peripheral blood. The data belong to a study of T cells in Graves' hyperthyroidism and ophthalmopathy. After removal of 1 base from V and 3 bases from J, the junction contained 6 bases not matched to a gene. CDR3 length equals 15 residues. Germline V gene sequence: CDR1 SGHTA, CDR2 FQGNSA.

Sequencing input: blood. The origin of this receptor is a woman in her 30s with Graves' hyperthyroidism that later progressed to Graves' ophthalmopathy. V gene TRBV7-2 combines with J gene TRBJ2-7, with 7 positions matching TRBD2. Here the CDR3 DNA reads TGTGCCAGCAGCTTAGGATCCCTAGCGGTCTACGAGCAGTACTTC. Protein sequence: CASSLGSLAVYEQYF.